Each of the 15 T cell receptor beta chains below was sequenced from the same sample in a study of cytomegalovirus exposure and HLA in healthy donors. The PCR contained 60 Vbeta and 13 Jbeta primers. Profiled with immunoSEQ multiplex PCR; TCRdb holds only in-frame clones, not every one. Counted here are just over 95,000 clones, over 60% occurring once; the ten biggest clones make up roughly 7.7%. Sequenced sample: PBMCs. These receptors all stem from a human donor in good health.

The chain links TRBV19 to TRBJ1-1; weak D call: TRBD1 (6 bases). The CDR3 is 18 residues long. Germline-derived CDR1 and CDR2 are LNHDA and SQIVND (reference sequence). V was trimmed by 1 base and J by 4 bases, leaving 22 bases between them. DNA for the CDR3: TGTGCCAGTAGTATAGGTGGGGTGGGAACAGGGCTTATCACTGAAGCTTTCTTT. This gives the protein CASSIGGVGTGLITEAFF.

The chain combines TRBV7-2 with TRBJ2-3, with D hard to call. The germline gives CDR1 SGHTA, CDR2 FQGNSA. V lost 3 bases and J 5 bases, leaving 6 bases between the germline ends. The CDR3 sequence is 12 residues long. CDR3 amino acids: CASSFLGDTQYF. The CDR3 DNA reads TGTGCCAGCAGCTTTCTCGGAGATACGCAGTATTTT.

The V gene is TRBV9, the J gene TRBJ2-1; no definite D call. V gave up 0 bases and J gave up 6 bases, with 10 bases separating them. From germline, CDR1 is SGDLS and CDR2 YYNGEE. This CDR3 has 14 amino acids. CDR3 residues: CASSVDPISNEQFF. CDR3 nucleotides: TGTGCCAGCAGCGTAGACCCGATCAGCAATGAGCAGTTCTTC.

This clone was counted once. V and J are TRBV5-1 and TRBJ2-5; 7 nucleotides align to TRBD1. Per germline, CDR1 SGHRS and CDR2 YFSETQ. V trimming: 4 bases; J trimming: 4 bases; junction bases outside the gene matches: 7. The CDR3 length is 14 residues. This CDR3 reads CASSPEGGRETQYF. CDR3 bases: TGCGCCAGCAGCCCGGAAGGGGGCAGAGAGACCCAGTACTTC.

The chain couples TRBV7-2 to TRBJ1-1; no firm D call. The CDR3 contains 12 residues. The germline V gene encodes CDR1 SGHTA and CDR2 FQGNSA. V was shortened by 3 bases and J by 7 bases, with 9 bases between the two germline ends. The CDR3 DNA reads TGTGCCAGCAGCTTCTTGGCAGGTGAAGCTTTCTTT. Its translation: CASSFLAGEAFF.

The CDR3 DNA is TGCGCCAGCAGCTTGGATGTGCTTAGGGGGAGCACTGAAGCTTTCTTT. Translated: CASSLDVLRGSTEAFF. The chain combines TRBV5-1 with TRBJ1-1; possibly TRBD1 for D (6 bases). Trimming removed 0 bases from V and 4 bases from J, with 16 bases in between. The CDR3 spans 16 residues. The germline gives CDR1 SGHRS, CDR2 YFSETQ.

CDR3 sequence (DNA): TGCGCCAGCAGCTCCCGGGGGAGGGATTCACCCCTCCACTTT. As protein: CASSSRGRDSPLHF. The genes are TRBV5-1 and TRBJ1-6; a possible D gene is TRBD1 (5 bases). With 3 bases removed from V and 8 bases from J, the gap between germline ends came to 12 bases. CDR3 size: 14 residues. Germline lookup yields CDR1 SGHRS and CDR2 YFSETQ.

The V call is TRBV6-6, the J call TRBJ2-5, with a possible D match to TRBD1 (7 bases). Near its end, the DNA agrees better with TRBJ2-7, so the J call may be wrong. This CDR3 is 12 amino acids long. Germline V gene lookup returns CDR1 MNHNY and CDR2 SVGAGI (reference sequence). The CDR3 sequence: CASSPQGGEQYF. CDR3 coding DNA: TGTGCCAGCAGTCCGCAGGGGGGCGAGCAGTACTTC.

The rearrangement links TRBV6-5 to TRBJ2-7; weak D call: TRBD1 (6 bases). V was cut by 0 bases and J by 6 bases, with 12 bases left in between. The CDR3 spans 14 residues. Looked up from germline, CDR1 is MNHEY and CDR2 is SVGAGI. CDR3 protein: CASSYSNAGVEQYF. DNA of the CDR3: TGTGCCAGCAGTTACTCGAACGCAGGGGTCGAGCAGTACTTC.

The DNA of the CDR3 is TGTGCCAGCAGCAAAGGACAGCCCAATAGCAATCAGCCCCAGCATTTT. Translating it yields CASSKGQPNSNQPQHF. The rearrangement uses TRBV21-1 and TRBJ1-5; the table calls TRBD1, which could not be checked here. TRBV21-1 is given as a pseudogene. This CDR3 is built from 16 residues.

CDR3 nucleotide sequence: TGTGCCAGCAGCTTAGTAATCCCCCCAGGAAACTATGGCTACACCTTC. It is translated as CASSLVIPPGNYGYTF. J is TRBJ1-2 and V is TRBV11-2; D is ambiguous. There are 16 residues in the CDR3. Between the trimmed V and J ends, which lost 1 base and 2 bases, there was a span of 14 bases. Germline V lookup: CDR1 SGHAT, CDR2 FQNNGV.

The chain links TRBV6-1 to TRBJ1-1; D uncertain. Trimming took off 7 bases at V and 1 base at J, with 16 bases between the two ends. Per the germline V gene, CDR1 is MNHNS and CDR2 is SASEGT. The CDR3 is 15 amino acids. The CDR3 here is CASTRTGNRNTEAFF. The CDR3 DNA reads TGTGCCAGCACCAGGACGGGGAATAGGAACACTGAAGCTTTCTTT.

This clone came up a few times. V gene TRBV4-3 combines with J gene TRBJ1-1; 7 nucleotides match TRBD1. There are 16 residues in the CDR3. Germline CDR1 reads LGHNA; CDR2 reads YSLEER. V shed 2 bases, J shed 4 bases, and the junction held 10 bases outside the gene matches. Here the CDR3 DNA reads TGCGCCAGCAGCCAATATAACCGGGACAGAGGCACTGAAGCTTTCTTT. It is translated as CASSQYNRDRGTEAFF.

V and J are TRBV29-1 and TRBJ2-1; maybe TRBD2 (6 bases). V shed 6 bases and J shed 0 bases, with 12 bases lying between them. Germline CDR1 reads SQVTM; CDR2 reads ANQGSEA. The CDR3 consists of 14 residues. CDR3 in DNA: TGCAGCGTGATTAGCGGTAGCTCCTACAATGAGCAGTTCTTC. It codes for CSVISGSSYNEQFF.

The CDR3 here is CASSAADRGQETQYF. In nucleotides, the CDR3 is TGCGCCAGCAGTGCTGCGGACAGGGGCCAAGAGACCCAGTACTTC. V gene TRBV10-2 combines with J gene TRBJ2-5, with TRBD1 matching 9 bases. The V segment lost 4 bases and the J segment 1 base; nucleotides outside the gene matches: 4. This CDR3 is built from 15 residues. The germline V gene encodes CDR1 WSHSY and CDR2 SAAADI.